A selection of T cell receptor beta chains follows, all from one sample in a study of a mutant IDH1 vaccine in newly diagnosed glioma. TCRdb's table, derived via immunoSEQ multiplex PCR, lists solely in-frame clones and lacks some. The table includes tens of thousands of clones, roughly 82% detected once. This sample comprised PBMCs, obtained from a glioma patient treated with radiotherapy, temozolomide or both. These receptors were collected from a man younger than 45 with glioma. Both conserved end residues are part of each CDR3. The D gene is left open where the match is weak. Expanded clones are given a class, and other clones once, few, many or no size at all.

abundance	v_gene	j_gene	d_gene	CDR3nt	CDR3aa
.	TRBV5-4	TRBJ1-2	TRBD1	TGTGCCAGCAGCATCACAGGGGAGGATGGCTACACCTTC	CASSITGEDGYTF
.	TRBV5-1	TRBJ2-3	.	TGCGCCAGCAGCTTGGATTCGGGGACAGATACGCAGTATTTT	CASSLDSGTDTQYF
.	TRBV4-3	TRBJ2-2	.	TGCGCCAGCAGCCAGATTGGGAACCGGGGGCCGAACACCGGGGAGCTGTTTTTT	CASSQIGNRGPNTGELFF
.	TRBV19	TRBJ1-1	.	TGTGCCAGTAGTATAGGTCATGGGGGACAAGAGAGTGAAGCTTTCTTT	CASSIGHGGQESEAFF
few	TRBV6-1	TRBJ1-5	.	TGTGCCAGCAGTGAAGCGGGGCTGACTAATCAGCCCCAGCATTTT	CASSEAGLTNQPQHF
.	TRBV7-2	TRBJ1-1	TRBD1	TGTGCCAGCAACCAAGGGGGCGCAGACACTGAAGCTTTCTTT	CASNQGGADTEAFF
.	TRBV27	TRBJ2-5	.	TGTGCCAGCAGTTTTAGTGGGGAGACCCAGTACTTC	CASSFSGETQYF
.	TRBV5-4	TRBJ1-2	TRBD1	TGTGCCAGCAGGTTTGGGACAGTTTCTAACTATGGCTACACCTTC	CASRFGTVSNYGYTF
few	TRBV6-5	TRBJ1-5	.	TGTGCCAGCAGCCCGAGGGACAGCAATCAGCCCCAGCATTTT	CASSPRDSNQPQHF
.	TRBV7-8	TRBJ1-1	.	TGTGCCAGCAGCTTAGATGGCTCGTACACTGAAGCTTTCTTT	CASSLDGSYTEAFF
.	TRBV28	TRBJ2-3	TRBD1	TGTGCCAGCAGTTTAGGGGACAGGGTAGTTTCAGATACGCAGTATTTT	CASSLGDRVVSDTQYF
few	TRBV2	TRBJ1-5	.	TGTGCCAGCAGTGAAAGTCCCGATGGCAATCAGCCCCAGCATTTT	CASSESPDGNQPQHF
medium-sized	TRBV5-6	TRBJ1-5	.	TGTGCCAGCAGCTTGGGTGGGGGGGAGAGCAATCAGCCCCAGCATTTT	CASSLGGGESNQPQHF
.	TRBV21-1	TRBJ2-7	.	TGTGCCAGCAGCAAAGACCGGGGGCCACCGGGACCCGGGGACGAGCAGTACTTC	CASSKDRGPPGPGDEQYF
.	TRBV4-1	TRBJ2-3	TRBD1	TGCGCCAGCAGCCAAAGGGGGACAGGCCGGGGTGATACGCAGTATTTT	CASSQRGTGRGDTQYF
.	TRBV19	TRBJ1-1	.	TGTGCCAGTAGTATAGGGGCTATGAACACTGAAGCTTTCTTT	CASSIGAMNTEAFF
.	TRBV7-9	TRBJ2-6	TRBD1	TGTGCCAGCAGCTCCGGGACAGGACAATCTGGGGCCAACGTCCTGACTTTC	CASSSGTGQSGANVLTF
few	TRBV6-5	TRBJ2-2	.	TGTGCCAGCAGTCGGGACCTGAGGACCGGGGAGCTGTTTTTT	CASSRDLRTGELFF